A single sample is the source of the 27 T cell receptor beta chains below, sequenced in a study of cytomegalovirus exposure and HLA in healthy donors. Use of 60 Vbeta and 13 Jbeta primers characterized the PCR. Some clones are missing from TCRdb's copy, which holds only in-frame ones; the method was immunoSEQ multiplex PCR. The table lists 100,000 or so clones, about 80% of them singletons. The sample was PBMCs. The source is a female donor in good health and CMV-seropositive.

This chain's CDR3 is CASSLEWQGGGYTF. The CDR3 DNA reads as TGTGCCAGCAGCTTGGAATGGCAGGGAGGTGGCTACACCTTC. This rearrangement joins TRBV5-4 to TRBJ1-2; possibly TRBD1 for D (5 bases). CDR3 length: 14 amino acids. V was pared by 0 bases and J by 7 bases, with 13 bases between. Germline loops: CDR1 SGHNT, CDR2 YYREEE (reference sequence).

The chain combines TRBV9 with TRBJ1-5; D remains ambiguous. The CDR3 sequence is 15 residues long. Germline CDR1 is SGDLS and CDR2 is YYNGEE. V was clipped by 0 bases and J by 0 bases, with 7 bases between them. CDR3 loop: CASSVGQNSNQPQHF. The CDR3 DNA is TGTGCCAGCAGCGTAGGTCAGAATAGCAATCAGCCCCAGCATTTT.

V is TRBV30 and J is TRBJ1-3; 10 bases align to TRBD1. The V and J ends lost 7 bases and 4 bases, in that order; junction bases with no gene match: 10. This CDR3 region has 15 residues. CDR1 and CDR2 from the germline V gene are GTSNPN and SVGIG (reference sequence). The CDR3 coding sequence is TGTGCCTCATCGACAGGGGGCTTGAAGGGAAACACCATATATTTT. Translation gives CASSTGGLKGNTIYF.

The DNA for the CDR3 is TGTGCCAGCTCACCGCGGAATCAGGGGGCGCGAAACACCGGGGAGCTGTTTTTT. Translated: CASSPRNQGARNTGELFF. The gene calls are TRBV18 and TRBJ2-2; TRBD1 aligns across 8 bases. This CDR3 is built from 18 residues. Germline V gene sequence: CDR1 KGHSH, CDR2 LQKENI. V lost 3 bases to trimming and J lost 2 bases; unmatched junction nucleotides: 11.

V usage is TRBV2 and J usage is TRBJ2-7, with 9 bases fitting TRBD2. This CDR3 comprises 15 residues. The germline CDR1 and CDR2 sequences are SNHLY and FYNNEI. V lost 6 bases to trimming and J lost 6 bases; unmatched junction nucleotides: 12. The CDR3 spells CASRRGLAGTGEQYF. For the CDR3, the DNA is TGTGCCAGCAGGAGGGGTCTAGCGGGAACGGGCGAGCAGTACTTC.

This clone was seen just once. The chain couples TRBV19 to TRBJ2-2; TRBD2 aligns across 7 bases. CDR1 and CDR2 from the germline V gene are LNHDA and SQIVND (reference sequence). V was clipped by 9 bases and J by 1 base; unmatched bases: 5. The CDR3 sequence is 14 residues long. CDR3 in amino acids: CASRTRQNTGELFF. Written as DNA, the CDR3 is TGTGCCAGCCGGACTAGGCAGAACACCGGGGAGCTGTTTTTT.

There are a few counts of this clone. The chain uses TRBV4-1 and TRBJ2-2; 8 positions agree with TRBD1. V dropped 3 bases and J dropped 6; count of bases not matched to a gene: 6. Germline CDR1 MGHRA, CDR2 YSYEKL. The CDR3 contains 15 residues. The CDR3 sequence is CASSQTGASAGELFF. CDR3 nucleotides: TGCGCCAGCAGCCAGACAGGGGCTAGCGCCGGGGAGCTGTTTTTT.

The chain links TRBV29-1 to TRBJ1-1; no definite D call. Germline assignment: CDR1 SQVTM and CDR2 ANQGSEA. CDR3 length equals 12 residues. V lost 2 bases, J lost 7 bases, and 11 bases lay in between. The CDR3 region has the DNA TGCAGCGTTGAACTAAATCGTATTGAAGCTTTCTTT. Translated: CSVELNRIEAFF.

A few counts support this clone. V gene TRBV7-2 combines with J gene TRBJ2-7, with D tentatively TRBD1 (6 bases). Trimming stripped 5 bases from V and 5 bases from J, with 13 bases between. The length of the CDR3 is 13 residues. Germline V gene lookup returns CDR1 SGHTA and CDR2 FQGNSA. The DNA of the CDR3 is TGTGCCAGCAGCCCAAACAGGGTTCACGAGCAGTACTTC. Translation gives CASSPNRVHEQYF. Filled out from reference TRBV7-2 and TRBJ2-7, the complete variable domain reads GAGVSQSPSNKVTEKGKDVELRCDPISGHTALYWYRQSLGQGLEFLIYFQGNSAPDKSGLPSDRFSAERTGGSVSTLTIQRTQQEDSAVYLCASSPNRVHEQYFGPGTRLTVT.

CDR3 DNA: TGTGCCAGCAGCGTAGCTACCACAGTGAACACTGAAGCTTTCTTT. It yields the protein CASSVATTVNTEAFF. J is TRBJ1-1 and V is TRBV9; D gene unclear. Trimming shortened V by 0 bases and J by 0 bases, and 9 bases separated the two germline ends. Germline assignment: CDR1 SGDLS and CDR2 YYNGEE. CDR3 length: 15 residues.

The rearrangement joins TRBV29-1 to TRBJ2-3; D possibly corresponds to TRBD2 (7 bases). Looked up from germline, CDR1 is SQVTM and CDR2 is ANQGSEA. Trimming cost V 3 bases and J 6 bases, with 16 bases left between them. This CDR3 region has 14 residues. This CDR3 reads CSVEGGRGVDTQYF. Written as DNA, the CDR3 is TGCAGCGTTGAGGGGGGGCGCGGGGTGGATACGCAGTATTTT.

DNA for the CDR3: TGCGCCAGCAGCTCGCAGGGGGGCGAGGGTGAAAAACTGTTTTTT. The encoded protein is CASSSQGGEGEKLFF. The chain uses TRBV5-1 and TRBJ1-4, with TRBD1 matching 7 bases. The junction had 9 bases not matched to a gene; V was cut back by 3 bases and J by 7 bases. Germline values: CDR1 SGHRS, CDR2 YFSETQ. The CDR3 is 15 amino acids.

This sequence joins TRBV27 and TRBJ1-1, with D possibly being TRBD1 (6 bases). Germline V CDR1 and CDR2: MNHEY, SMNVEV (reference sequence). Trimming took 4 bases from V and 1 from J, leaving 13 bases between them. CDR3 length equals 15 residues. The CDR3 sequence: CASSSLQGPNTEAFF. The CDR3 bases are TGTGCCAGCAGTTCCCTACAGGGACCGAACACTGAAGCTTTCTTT.

This clone was seen only a few times. V usage is TRBV27 and J usage is TRBJ2-5, with 12 bases identical to TRBD2. Germline CDR1 and CDR2: MNHEY and SMNVEV (reference sequence). V lost 5 bases, J lost 10 bases, and 8 bases stayed unmatched. This CDR3 has 14 amino acids. The CDR3 protein is CASSPRTSGNGQYF. DNA for the CDR3: TGTGCCAGCAGTCCCCGGACTAGCGGGAACGGCCAGTACTTC.

V and J are TRBV7-9 and TRBJ2-2, with D maybe TRBD1 (6 bases). Looked up from germline, CDR1 is SEHNR and CDR2 is FQNEAQ (reference sequence). The CDR3 spans 17 residues. With 0 bases removed from V and 2 bases from J, the gap between germline ends came to 13 bases. CDR3 loop: CASSLAQQGRNTGELFF. CDR3 DNA: TGTGCCAGCAGCTTAGCTCAACAGGGCCGAAACACCGGGGAGCTGTTTTTT.

The rearrangement joins TRBV5-4 to TRBJ2-3, with D perhaps TRBD2 (6 bases). Trimming left V 9 bases short and J 1 base short, with 21 bases between. CDR3 length: 16 residues. CDR1 is SGHNT and CDR2 is YYREEE in the germline V gene (reference sequence). The CDR3, as DNA: TGTGCCATCTCGTGGAGGGGACGGGGCGGCACAGATACGCAGTATTTT. It translates to CAISWRGRGGTDTQYF.

The CDR3 DNA reads as TGTGCCTGGAGACCGGGACTGCCAGGCTACGAGCAGTACTTC. This sequence encodes CAWRPGLPGYEQYF. The chain couples TRBV30 to TRBJ2-7, with D maybe TRBD2 (6 bases). V was clipped by 3 bases and J by 3 bases, with 15 bases between them. Germline loops: CDR1 GTSNPN, CDR2 SVGIG (reference sequence). CDR3 length: 14 residues.

This clone was detected once. The chain uses TRBV29-1 and TRBJ1-1; 10 bases are a match to TRBD1. The CDR3 consists of 13 residues. V lost 7 bases and J lost 3; bases outside the gene matches: 5. CDR1 is SQVTM and CDR2 is ANQGSEA in the germline V gene. The CDR3 nucleotides are TGCAGCGGGGGGGGACAGGGGCACACTGAAGCTTTCTTT. Its translation is CSGGGQGHTEAFF.

This chain links TRBV30 with TRBJ2-7, with 9 bases identical to TRBD1. V was clipped by 2 bases and J by 7 bases; unmatched bases: 6. Germline V lookup: CDR1 GTSNPN, CDR2 SVGIG (reference sequence). The CDR3 contains 13 residues. CDR3 residues: CAWSPGTGLEQYF. The CDR3 DNA sequence: TGTGCCTGGAGTCCCGGGACAGGGTTGGAGCAGTACTTC.

In its sample, this clone was seen once. This chain joins TRBV10-2 and TRBJ1-5; D uncertain. V was cut by 10 bases and J by 0 bases, with 10 bases left in between. This CDR3 has 13 amino acids. Germline CDR1 and CDR2: WSHSY and SAAADI. For the CDR3, the DNA is TGCGCCACCTCGGTTAATAGCAATCAGCCCCAGCATTTT. Its translation: CATSVNSNQPQHF.

A few counts support this clone. This chain connects TRBV25-1 to TRBJ1-4; tentatively, D is TRBD1 (5 bases). V was shortened by 10 bases and J by 6 bases, with 15 bases between the two germline ends. The CDR3 is 13 amino acids. Germline V lookup: CDR1 MGHDK, CDR2 SYGVNS. The CDR3 DNA follows: TGTGCCACCTCGACAGACTTTTATGAAAAACTGTTTTTT. Translation gives CATSTDFYEKLFF.

The DNA for the CDR3 is TGTGCCAGTAGTCTACAGGGGGGTACGAACACTGAAGCTTTCTTT. Its protein is CASSLQGGTNTEAFF. The chain carries TRBV19 and TRBJ1-1; 8 positions match TRBD1. Germline CDR1 and CDR2: LNHDA and SQIVND (reference sequence). The CDR3 extends over 15 amino acids. With 5 bases clipped from V and 1 base from J, the junction kept 6 bases outside the gene matches.

This clone occurred once. The chain joins TRBV27 to TRBJ2-2; 10 bases are shared with TRBD1. Germline-derived CDR1 and CDR2 are MNHEY and SMNVEV (reference sequence). This CDR3 is built from 14 residues. V was pared by 5 bases and J by 7 bases, with 4 bases of the junction left unmatched. Here the CDR3 reads CASSPGTGDGELFF. CDR3 DNA: TGTGCCAGCAGTCCTGGGACAGGGGACGGGGAGCTGTTTTTT.

This chain connects TRBV5-6 to TRBJ1-2; maybe TRBD1 (6 bases). The germline V gene encodes CDR1 SGHDT and CDR2 YYEEEE. Trimming pared 2 bases from V and 2 bases from J, leaving 10 bases between. The CDR3 has 14 amino acids. This chain's CDR3 is CASSLKGENYGYTF. The CDR3 coding sequence is TGTGCCAGCAGCTTAAAGGGGGAAAACTATGGCTACACCTTC.

The chain is built from TRBV5-1 and TRBJ1-5; tentative D call: TRBD1 (5 bases). Germline CDR1 is SGHRS and CDR2 is YFSETQ. V dropped 2 bases and J dropped 7 bases, with 16 bases sitting between them. The CDR3 has 15 residues. The CDR3 spells CASSFYSGPGQPQHF. The CDR3, as DNA: TGCGCCAGCAGCTTTTATTCAGGGCCCGGGCAGCCCCAGCATTTT.

The V and J genes are TRBV4-3 and TRBJ2-6; D is possibly TRBD1 (5 bases). The CDR3 is 19 amino acids. The germline CDR1 and CDR2 sequences are LGHNA and YSLEER. Trimming stripped 0 bases from V and 0 bases from J, with 15 bases between. CDR3 DNA: TGCGCCAGCAGCCAAGAAATGGGCAGGGCGGCCTCTGGGGCCAACGTCCTGACTTTC. Protein product: CASSQEMGRAASGANVLTF.

This rearrangement joins TRBV19 to TRBJ1-5, with 7 bases matching TRBD1. This CDR3 has 17 amino acids. J lost 0 bases, V lost 1 base, and 6 bases had no gene match. Per germline, CDR1 LNHDA and CDR2 SQIVND (reference sequence). CDR3 residues: CASSIVFGTASNQPQHF. CDR3 DNA: TGTGCCAGTAGTATAGTTTTTGGGACAGCTAGCAATCAGCCCCAGCATTTT.